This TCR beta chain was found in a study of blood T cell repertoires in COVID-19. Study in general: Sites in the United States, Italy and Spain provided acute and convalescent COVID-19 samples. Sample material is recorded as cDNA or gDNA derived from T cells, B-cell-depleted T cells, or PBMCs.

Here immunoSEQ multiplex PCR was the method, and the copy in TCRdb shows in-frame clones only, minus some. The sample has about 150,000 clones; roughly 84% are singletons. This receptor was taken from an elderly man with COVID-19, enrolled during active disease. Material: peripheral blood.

CDR3 region: CASSLEPGTTEAFF. In DNA, the CDR3 is TGCGCCAGCAGCTTGGAACCGGGTACCACTGAAGCTTTCTTT. This rearrangement joins TRBV5-1 to TRBJ1-1; D is unresolved. V was shortened by 0 bases and J by 4 bases, with 10 bases between the two germline ends. The CDR3 loop spans 14 amino acids. Looked up from germline, CDR1 is SGHRS and CDR2 is YFSETQ.